This T cell receptor beta chain was observed in a study of shared clonotypes between healthy human individuals. Measured with immunoSEQ multiplex PCR; TCRdb has only the in-frame clones, and not every one. The sample lists some 2.1 million clones; about 95% were seen once. General study points: Investigators expected sequencing depth to affect clonotype sharing among donors.

Remarks on this clone: Its cognate antigen is unknown.

Germline CDR1 reads MNHEY; CDR2 reads SMNVEV (reference sequence). The V segment lost 6 bases and the J segment 2 bases; nucleotides outside the gene matches: 10. This CDR3 contains 16 residues. CD45RO-negative cells were positively selected for CCR7, leaving out terminally differentiated effector memory CD45RA+ cells. The source of this sequence is a man aged 18 to 29 in good health. Material: naive CD8+ T cells sorted from blood. This chain uses TRBV27 with TRBJ2-3; 8 bases map to TRBD2. CDR3 loop: CASSQETSGATDTQYF. Written as DNA, the CDR3 is TGTGCCAGCAGCCAGGAAACTAGCGGAGCCACAGATACGCAGTATTTT.